These 20 T cell receptor beta chains came from one sample sequenced in a study of blood T cell repertoires in COVID-19. This table comes from immunoSEQ multiplex PCR, and its TCRdb copy is limited to in-frame clones, with some not included. The sample yields fewer than 350,000 clones, roughly 90% seen once. The sample consisted of peripheral blood. The receptors here all came from a woman between 25 and 40 years old with COVID-19, enrolled during active disease.

V and J are TRBV5-1 and TRBJ1-1; possibly TRBD1 for D (6 bases). The CDR3 has 15 residues. From germline, CDR1 is SGHRS and CDR2 YFSETQ. Trimming cost V 5 bases and J 3 bases, with 17 bases left between them. CDR3: CASRYTGMGDTEAFF. The CDR3 coding sequence is TGCGCCAGCAGATATACAGGGATGGGGGACACTGAAGCTTTCTTT.

This clone was observed a few times. V is TRBV5-1 and J is TRBJ2-7; TRBD1 aligns across 7 bases. V was pared by 0 bases and J by 1 base, with 7 bases of the junction left unmatched. There are 16 residues in the CDR3. Germline V lookup: CDR1 SGHRS, CDR2 YFSETQ. This CDR3 is CASSLGSGTVSYEQYF. The DNA of the CDR3 is TGCGCCAGCAGCTTGGGTTCCGGGACAGTTTCCTACGAGCAGTACTTC.

The gene calls are TRBV6-5 and TRBJ2-7; D remains ambiguous. The CDR3 has 13 amino acids. Germline CDR1 MNHEY, CDR2 SVGAGI. V gave up 4 bases and J gave up 6 bases, with 13 bases separating them. The CDR3 reads CASSSPVGLEQYF. CDR3 in DNA: TGTGCCAGCAGTTCCCCCGTGGGCCTCGAGCAGTACTTC.

This clone was seen once. The gene calls are TRBV5-4 and TRBJ2-7; TRBD2 matches 10 bases. In germline, CDR1 is SGHNT, CDR2 YYREEE (reference sequence). This CDR3 has 14 amino acids. V was clipped by 4 bases and J by 1 base; unmatched bases: 2. The CDR3 region is CASSETSGSYEQYF. The CDR3, as DNA: TGTGCCAGCAGCGAGACTAGCGGGTCCTACGAGCAGTACTTC.

The gene calls are TRBV6-5 and TRBJ1-5; TRBD1 agrees at 9 bases. The CDR3 totals 13 residues. Losses at the gene ends were 5 bases for V and 7 bases for J; bases not matched to a gene: 3. Germline CDR1 and CDR2: MNHEY and SVGAGI. The CDR3 DNA reads as TGTGCCAGCAGTACCGACAGGGGGCAGCCCCAGCATTTT. It translates to CASSTDRGQPQHF.

This clone was counted once. The V gene is TRBV7-2, the J gene TRBJ2-7, with D maybe TRBD2 (6 bases). The V gene lost 6 bases and the J gene lost 5 bases, with 17 bases spanning the gap. The CDR3 runs to 14 residues. Germline-derived CDR1 and CDR2 are SGHTA and FQGNSA. CDR3 region: CASRGERAIHEQYF. The DNA of the CDR3 is TGTGCCAGCAGGGGGGAGCGGGCTATACACGAGCAGTACTTC.

CDR3 residues: CAAKGGTEAFF. CDR3 coding DNA: TGTGCCGCCAAGGGAGGCACTGAAGCTTTCTTT. The V call is TRBV19, the J call TRBJ1-1; D is unclear. V gave up 11 bases and J gave up 4 bases, with 11 bases separating them. CDR1 and CDR2 (germline): LNHDA, SQIVND (reference sequence). The CDR3 runs 11 residues.

Only one count was recorded for this clone. The genes are TRBV6-1 and TRBJ1-2; D not certain. V was cut by 4 bases and J by 8 bases, with 11 bases left in between. The CDR3 contains 12 residues. Germline V gene sequence: CDR1 MNHNS, CDR2 SASEGT. CDR3 in amino acids: CASSGSTKGYTF. DNA of the CDR3: TGTGCCAGCAGTGGTTCGACAAAAGGCTACACCTTC.

The chain couples TRBV11-2 to TRBJ2-7, with D maybe TRBD2 (5 bases). With 5 bases removed from V and 3 bases from J, the gap between germline ends came to 17 bases. The CDR3 totals 15 residues. Per germline, CDR1 SGHAT and CDR2 FQNNGV. This CDR3 is CASSAQRSSFYEQYF. The CDR3 region has the DNA TGTGCCAGCAGCGCCCAGCGGTCCTCCTTCTACGAGCAGTACTTC.

The chain joins TRBV5-6 to TRBJ1-5, with TRBD1 identical over 9 bases. CDR1 and CDR2 from the germline V gene are SGHDT and YYEEEE. This CDR3 is built from 16 residues. V was clipped by 4 bases and J by 1 base; unmatched bases: 6. The CDR3 sequence: CASSRLDRGSNQPQHF. The CDR3 DNA reads as TGTGCCAGCAGCCGCCTCGACAGGGGGAGCAATCAGCCCCAGCATTTT.

The V gene is TRBV6-5, the J gene TRBJ1-5; D possibly corresponds to TRBD1 (6 bases). V was cut by 5 bases and J by 5 bases, with 10 bases left in between. The CDR3 sequence is 13 residues long. Germline V gene lookup returns CDR1 MNHEY and CDR2 SVGAGI. The CDR3 DNA is TGTGCCAGCAGTCCAACAGGGTATCAGCCCCAGCATTTT. Translating it yields CASSPTGYQPQHF.

Only one count was recorded for this clone. The sample contains more than one DNA sequence encoding this CDR3. The rearrangement links TRBV5-1 to TRBJ2-3, with 9 positions matching TRBD1. Germline assignment: CDR1 SGHRS and CDR2 YFSETQ. The J segment lost 3 bases and the V segment lost 4 bases, leaving 3 bases of the junction unmatched. CDR3 size: 14 residues. CDR3 in DNA: TGCGCCAGCAGCCAGGGACAGGGAACAGATACGCAGTATTTT. As protein: CASSQGQGTDTQYF.

The V gene is TRBV2, the J gene TRBJ2-7; TRBD1 matches at 9 bases. The length of the CDR3 is 14 residues. The V gene's germline CDR1 is SNHLY and CDR2 FYNNEI. After removal of 6 bases from V and 3 bases from J, the junction contained 6 bases not matched to a gene. DNA for the CDR3: TGTGCCAGCAGGGGACAGGGACCAAGCTACGAGCAGTACTTC. Its protein product is CASRGQGPSYEQYF.

The chain couples TRBV28 to TRBJ1-2; D not certain. The CDR3 length is 12 residues. Between the trimmed V and J ends, which lost 8 bases and 2 bases, there was a span of 9 bases. Germline V lookup: CDR1 MDHEN, CDR2 SYDVKM. CDR3 protein: CASGDNNYGYTF. CDR3 DNA sequence: TGTGCCAGCGGCGACAACAACTATGGCTACACCTTC.

This chain links TRBV13 with TRBJ2-5, with D possibly matching TRBD1 (6 bases). The V end lost 5 bases, the J end lost 5 bases, and 18 bases lay between the germline ends. CDR3 length equals 15 residues. From germline, CDR1 is PRHDT and CDR2 FYEKMQ (reference sequence). For the CDR3, the DNA is TGTGCCAGCAGCAAACTAGGGGGTGCCGCGGAGACCCAGTACTTC. It specifies CASSKLGGAAETQYF.

This chain joins TRBV15 and TRBJ2-5; weak D call: TRBD2 (5 bases). Looked up from germline, CDR1 is LNHNV and CDR2 is YYDKDF (reference sequence). This CDR3 is 13 amino acids long. Trimming stripped 5 bases from V and 3 bases from J, with 10 bases between. The CDR3 sequence is CATSRRGKETQYF. In nucleotides, the CDR3 is TGTGCCACCAGCCGTCGGGGAAAAGAGACCCAGTACTTC. The full variable domain, completed using reference TRBV15 and TRBJ2-5, is DAMVIQNPRYQVTQFGKPVTLSCSQTLNHNVMYWYQQKSSQAPKLLFHYYDKDFNNEADTPDNFQSRRPNTSFCFLDIRSPGLGDTAMYLCATSRRGKETQYFGPGTRLLVL.

The rearrangement uses TRBV11-2 and TRBJ2-3, with 10 positions matching TRBD2. There are 17 residues in the CDR3. CDR1 SGHAT and CDR2 FQNNGV come from the germline V gene. The J segment lost 8 bases and the V segment lost 4 bases, leaving 15 bases of the junction unmatched. The CDR3 loop is CASSSRRLAGSVGTQYF. CDR3 bases: TGTGCCAGCAGCTCAAGGCGACTAGCGGGTTCGGTGGGTACGCAGTATTTT.

This clone was seen a single time. The chain is built from TRBV24-1 and TRBJ1-4; a weak D match, TRBD1 (5 bases). The V gene's germline CDR1 is KGHDR and CDR2 SFDVKD. Trimming took off 2 bases at V and 7 bases at J, with 7 bases between the two ends. The CDR3 contains 13 residues. CDR3 amino acids: CATSDSRAEKLFF. As DNA, the CDR3 is TGTGCCACCAGTGATTCCAGGGCTGAAAAACTGTTTTTT.

The gene calls are TRBV27 and TRBJ1-2; D is uncertain. V shed 2 bases and J shed 4 bases, with 14 bases lying between them. The germline gives CDR1 MNHEY, CDR2 SMNVEV (reference sequence). The CDR3 is 15 amino acids. CDR3 residues: CASSLSPSFPYGYTF. CDR3 DNA: TGTGCCAGCAGTTTAAGCCCCTCATTCCCCTATGGCTACACCTTC.

As for this clone: Compared with germline, one end of the junction differs, possibly owing to a read error. Other DNA sequences in this sample translate to the same CDR3. The chain employs TRBV5-1 and TRBJ2-7; TRBD1 agrees at 11 bases. The CDR3 loop spans 14 amino acids. Per the germline V gene, CDR1 is SGHRS and CDR2 is YFSETQ. DNA for the CDR3: TGCGCCAGCAGCCGGACAGGGGGCGAGGGCGAGCAATACTTC. Its translation is CASSRTGGEGEQYF.